Following are 8 T cell receptor beta chains from one sample sequenced in a study of shared clonotypes between healthy human individuals. Clones were read by immunoSEQ multiplex PCR, and TCRdb kept only the in-frame ones, dropping some. The sample includes millions of clones, approximately 94% of them seen just once. Terminally differentiated effector memory CD45RA+ cells were left out of the naive CD8 fraction, which was CD45RO-negative and positively selected for CCR7. The sequencing sample was made of naive CD8+ T cells sorted from blood. The receptors derive from a man aged 18 to 30 in good health.

The rearrangement uses TRBV4-3 and TRBJ2-1; a possible D gene is TRBD2 (6 bases). Looked up from germline, CDR1 is LGHNA and CDR2 is YSLEER. This CDR3 spans 15 amino acids. Trimming took 1 base from V and 4 from J, leaving 11 bases between them. The CDR3, as DNA: TGCGCCAGCAGCCAAGGGGGGGTTGGGTACAATGAGCAGTTCTTC. Residues: CASSQGGVGYNEQFF.

This chain joins TRBV25-1 and TRBJ1-1; no reliable D call. V was pared by 6 bases and J by 3 bases, with 11 bases between. The germline V gene encodes CDR1 MGHDK and CDR2 SYGVNS. The CDR3 loop spans 13 amino acids. CDR3 sequence reads: CASRQSHYTEAFF. The CDR3 DNA is TGTGCCAGCAGACAGAGCCACTACACTGAAGCTTTCTTT.

V is TRBV6-1 and J is TRBJ2-7; no firm D call. The CDR3 is 13 amino acids. The germline V and J ends were trimmed by 6 bases and 5 bases, with 14 bases remaining between them. CDR1 and CDR2 (germline): MNHNS, SASEGT. Written as DNA, the CDR3 is TGTGCCAGCAGCGTACCCACCCCCAACGAGCAGTACTTC. It specifies CASSVPTPNEQYF.

This rearrangement joins TRBV5-1 to TRBJ2-3; 7 bases are a match to TRBD2. V gave up 4 bases and J gave up 0 bases; unmatched junction bases: 8. The germline gives CDR1 SGHRS, CDR2 YFSETQ. The CDR3 contains 16 residues. CDR3 protein: CASSGSLALSTDTQYF. Written as DNA, the CDR3 is TGCGCCAGCAGCGGGTCACTAGCGTTGAGCACAGATACGCAGTATTTT.

CDR3 nucleotide sequence: TGCGCCAGCAGCCCCCGACAGGGCCGAGAGACCCAGTACTTC. It encodes CASSPRQGRETQYF. The chain uses TRBV5-1 and TRBJ2-5, with 7 bases fitting TRBD1. The germline V gene has CDR1 SGHRS and CDR2 YFSETQ. V lost 4 bases and J lost 4; bases outside the gene matches: 7. This CDR3 is 14 amino acids long.

The genes are TRBV6-5 and TRBJ1-1; possibly TRBD1 for D (6 bases). The CDR3 totals 13 residues. V was cut by 4 bases and J by 7 bases, with 13 bases left in between. The germline V gene encodes CDR1 MNHEY and CDR2 SVGAGI. In nucleotides, the CDR3 is TGTGCCAGCAGTTTCACGGAAGGGGGTGAAGCTTTCTTT. Translating it yields CASSFTEGGEAFF.

The CDR3 reads CASSSLAGSSYEQYF. As DNA, the CDR3 is TGTGCCAGCAGCTCCCTAGCGGGGAGCTCCTACGAGCAGTACTTC. J is TRBJ2-7 and V is TRBV7-8, with 9 bases identical to TRBD2. CDR1 and CDR2 from the germline V gene are SGHVS and FQNEAQ. The CDR3 consists of 15 residues. The junction had 4 bases not matched to a gene; V was cut back by 4 bases and J by 0 bases. Using reference TRBV7-8 and TRBJ2-7 for the parts outside the CDR3, the full variable domain is GAGVSQSPRYKVAKRGQDVALRCDPISGHVSLFWYQQALGQGPEFLTYFQNEAQLDKSGLPSDRFFAERPEGSVSTLKIQRTQQEDSAVYLCASSSLAGSSYEQYFGPGTRLTVT.

On this clone itself: Other DNA sequences in this specimen translate into the identical CDR3. The CDR3 protein is CASSWTESSYEQYF. The CDR3 DNA sequence: TGCGCCAGCAGCTGGACGGAGAGCTCCTACGAGCAGTACTTC. The chain carries TRBV5-1 and TRBJ2-7; D is unclear. V was pared by 3 bases and J by 0 bases, with 10 bases between. Germline V gene data show CDR1 as SGHRS and CDR2 as YFSETQ. This CDR3 spans 14 amino acids.